Below, 25 T cell receptor beta chains from the same sample are listed, as sequenced in a study of T cell responses to AZD1222 COVID-19 vaccine. The assay was immunoSEQ multiplex PCR, and TCRdb's table has in-frame clones only and misses some. The sample has about 140,000 clones; approximately 92% are singletons. Sequenced material: peripheral blood, taken 28 days after the second AZD1222 dose. The receptors were sampled from an adult who received the AZD1222 COVID-19 vaccine.

The chain recombines TRBV6-5 with TRBJ2-6; D is unclear. This CDR3 has 13 residues. V lost 7 bases to trimming and J lost 4 bases, with 8 bases between them. Germline values: CDR1 MNHEY, CDR2 SVGAGI. CDR3 amino acids: CASTPGGANVLTF. The CDR3 region has the DNA TGTGCCAGCACCCCCGGCGGGGCCAACGTCCTGACTTTC.

The V call is TRBV5-5, the J call TRBJ2-1, with D perhaps TRBD1 or TRBD2 (7 bases each). Trimming removed 4 bases from V and 3 bases from J, with 14 bases in between. The CDR3 runs 15 residues. CDR1 is SGHKS and CDR2 is YYEKEE in the germline V gene (reference sequence). The CDR3 bases are TGTGCCAGCAGCGGGGGGGACAGTGTCTACAATGAGCAGTTCTTC. Its protein product is CASSGGDSVYNEQFF.

The chain employs TRBV14 and TRBJ1-2, with D tentatively TRBD1 (6 bases). The V end was cut by 0 bases, the J end by 8 bases, with 22 bases between. CDR1 SGHDN and CDR2 FVKESK come from the germline V gene. The CDR3 has 17 amino acids. The CDR3 loop is CASSQEIGVAGARGYTF. The CDR3 bases are TGTGCCAGCAGCCAAGAAATCGGGGTCGCAGGGGCGAGGGGCTACACCTTC.

The chain recombines TRBV5-8 with TRBJ1-1; 8 positions match TRBD1. The J segment lost 1 base and the V segment lost 5 bases, leaving 4 bases of the junction unmatched. Germline V gene sequence: CDR1 SGHTS, CDR2 YDEGEE. The CDR3 extends over 14 amino acids. The CDR3 DNA reads as TGTGCCAGCAGTTCTGGACAGGGGAACACTGAAGCTTTCTTT. It yields the protein CASSSGQGNTEAFF.

This chain uses TRBV4-1 with TRBJ1-1; D may be TRBD1 (5 bases). The CDR3 runs to 15 residues. Germline assignment: CDR1 MGHRA and CDR2 YSYEKL. The ends were cut back, 0 bases at V and 6 bases at J, with 14 bases in the middle. In nucleotides, the CDR3 is TGCGCCAGCAGCCAAGAAAGAGGAACAGGCCCTGAAGCTTTCTTT. It encodes CASSQERGTGPEAFF.

J is TRBJ2-1 and V is TRBV2; the D is unclear. Trimming stripped 7 bases from V and 6 bases from J, with 4 bases between. Per germline, CDR1 SNHLY and CDR2 FYNNEI. This CDR3 has 10 amino acids. The CDR3 DNA reads as TGTGCCAGCAAGGGCAATGAGCAGTTCTTC. Its translation: CASKGNEQFF. The whole variable domain, remainder taken from reference TRBV2 and TRBJ2-1, is EPEVTQTPSHQVTQMGQEVILRCVPISNHLYFYWYRQILGQKVEFLVSFYNNEISEKSEIFDDQFSVERPDGSNFTLKIRSTKLEDSAMYFCASKGNEQFFGPGTRLTVL.

The chain is built from TRBV27 and TRBJ2-1; 10 nucleotides match TRBD2. The CDR3 extends over 14 amino acids. Trimming took 6 bases from V and 4 from J; bases not matched to a gene: 3. Germline CDR1 is MNHEY and CDR2 is SMNVEV (reference sequence). This chain's CDR3 is CASRLAGPYNEQFF. The CDR3, as DNA: TGTGCCAGCAGACTAGCGGGGCCGTACAATGAGCAGTTCTTC.

The V gene is TRBV7-2, the J gene TRBJ2-3; the D gene is possibly TRBD2 (6 bases). The V end was cut by 5 bases, the J end by 3 bases, with 12 bases between. The CDR3 loop spans 14 amino acids. Germline loops: CDR1 SGHTA, CDR2 FQGNSA. The CDR3 loop reads CASSQDRGTDTQYF. CDR3 coding DNA: TGTGCCAGCAGCCAGGACCGGGGGACAGATACGCAGTATTTT.

The CDR3 nucleotides read TGTGCCATCAGTGAGTCGTCCATGAGACAAGAGACCCAGTACTTC. Amino acids: CAISESSMRQETQYF. J is TRBJ2-5 and V is TRBV10-3; D is ambiguous. Trimming stripped 0 bases from V and 2 bases from J, with 10 bases between. The CDR3 covers 15 residues. The germline V gene encodes CDR1 ENHRY and CDR2 SYGVKD.

The V and J genes are TRBV12-5 and TRBJ1-1; D is uncertain. Germline CDR1 and CDR2: LGHNT and FRNRAP. The CDR3 extends over 12 amino acids. The V gene lost 1 base and the J gene lost 3 bases, with 3 bases spanning the gap. The CDR3 loop reads CASGLGDTEAFF. The DNA for the CDR3 is TGTGCTAGTGGTTTGGGGGACACTGAAGCTTTCTTT.

The chain employs TRBV5-1 and TRBJ1-2; D not certain. This CDR3 has 12 amino acids. V gave up 2 bases and J gave up 7 bases, with 9 bases separating them. The germline V gene has CDR1 SGHRS and CDR2 YFSETQ. CDR3 DNA sequence: TGCGCCAGCAGCTTCCTATTATCTGGCTACACCTTC. Amino acid sequence: CASSFLLSGYTF.

CDR3 region: CASSYGGAGMGTEAFF. The CDR3 bases are TGTGCCAGCAGTTATGGTGGGGCGGGGATGGGCACTGAAGCTTTCTTT. The chain combines TRBV6-5 with TRBJ1-1; possible D gene TRBD1, 5 bases. V was clipped by 3 bases and J by 4 bases, with 18 bases between them. From germline, CDR1 is MNHEY and CDR2 SVGAGI. The CDR3 has 16 amino acids.

The chain uses TRBV3-1 (or the pseudogene TRBV3-2) and TRBJ1-5; D possibly corresponds to TRBD1 (6 bases). The CDR3 is made up of 14 amino acids. Germline assignment: CDR1 LGHDT and CDR2 YNNKEL (reference sequence). Trimming left V 5 bases short and J 3 bases short, with 11 bases between. The CDR3 reads CASSETGFNQPQHF. The CDR3 coding sequence is TGTGCCAGCAGCGAGACAGGTTTCAATCAGCCCCAGCATTTT.

The rearrangement links TRBV25-1 to TRBJ2-5, with TRBD2 matching 11 bases. The CDR3 covers 15 residues. Trimming took 5 bases from V and 5 from J; bases not matched to a gene: 7. Germline V gene lookup returns CDR1 MGHDK and CDR2 SYGVNS. For the CDR3, the DNA is TGTGCCAGCAGTATACGACTAGCGGGGTGGGAGACCCAGTACTTC. Protein: CASSIRLAGWETQYF.

J is TRBJ2-2 and V is TRBV5-1, with unresolved D. The CDR3 extends over 12 amino acids. Trimming shortened V by 2 bases and J by 7 bases, and 6 bases separated the two germline ends. Germline CDR1 and CDR2: SGHRS and YFSETQ. This chain's CDR3 is CASSFIDGELFF. CDR3 coding DNA: TGCGCCAGCAGCTTTATTGACGGGGAGCTGTTTTTT. The variable domain in full, with the rest retrieved from reference TRBV5-1 and TRBJ2-2, is KAGVTQTPRYLIKTRGQQVTLSCSPISGHRSVSWYQQTPGQGLQFLFEYFSETQRNKGNFPGRFSGRQFSNSRSEMNVSTLELGDSALYLCASSFIDGELFFGEGSRLTVL.

The rearrangement joins TRBV30 to TRBJ1-6; unclear D gene. This CDR3 is built from 13 residues. Germline V gene sequence: CDR1 GTSNPN, CDR2 SVGIG (reference sequence). V was pared by 1 base and J by 4 bases, with 5 bases between. The CDR3: CAWSAGYNSPLHF. The CDR3 coding sequence is TGTGCCTGGAGTGCAGGTTATAATTCACCCCTCCACTTT. The whole variable domain, filled in from reference TRBV30 and TRBJ1-6, reads SQTIHQWPATLVQPVGSPLSLECTVEGTSNPNLYWYRQAAGRGLQLLFYSVGIGQISSEVPQNLSASRPQDRQFILSSKKLLLSDSGFYLCAWSAGYNSPLHFGNGTRLTVT.

The chain employs TRBV5-1 and TRBJ2-3; tentative D call: TRBD1 (6 bases). The CDR3 has 16 amino acids. Trimming pared 6 bases from V and 0 bases from J, leaving 17 bases between. Germline-derived CDR1 and CDR2 are SGHRS and YFSETQ. DNA of the CDR3: TGCGCCAGCATTCGGGGTCTCGGGACAAGCACAGATACGCAGTATTTT. Translation: CASIRGLGTSTDTQYF.

J is TRBJ2-7 and V is TRBV11-1; TRBD1 agrees at 9 bases. The CDR3 has 13 amino acids. CDR1 is SGHAT and CDR2 is FQDESV in the germline V gene (reference sequence). V gave up 5 bases and J gave up 7 bases; unmatched junction bases: 6. In nucleotides, the CDR3 is TGTGCCAGCAGCCAAGCCGGACAGGGGGAGCAGTACTTC. This translates into CASSQAGQGEQYF.

The chain carries TRBV29-1 and TRBJ2-2; 9 positions match TRBD1. This CDR3 has 14 amino acids. Per germline, CDR1 SQVTM and CDR2 ANQGSEA. The J segment lost 2 bases and the V segment lost 8 bases, leaving 6 bases of the junction unmatched. CDR3 nucleotides: TGCAGCATAAGACAGGGGGGTAACACCGGGGAGCTGTTTTTT. It translates to CSIRQGGNTGELFF.

The chain combines TRBV5-1 with TRBJ2-1, with D possibly matching TRBD2 (6 bases). Germline-derived CDR1 and CDR2 are SGHRS and YFSETQ. The CDR3 consists of 16 residues. Trimming removed 0 bases from V and 1 base from J, with 11 bases in between. The CDR3 reads CASSLAGTSSYNEQFF. For the CDR3, the DNA is TGCGCCAGCAGCTTGGCCGGGACTTCTTCCTACAATGAGCAGTTCTTC.

The chain has TRBV6-6 and TRBJ1-6; no clear D gene. Trimming cost V 0 bases and J 8 bases, with 8 bases left between them. Germline loops: CDR1 MNHNY, CDR2 SVGAGI (reference sequence). The CDR3 is 14 amino acids. The CDR3 DNA reads as TGTGCCAGCAGTTACTCGAGGGCGGATTCACCCCTCCACTTT. Encoded protein: CASSYSRADSPLHF.

The V gene is TRBV19, the J gene TRBJ2-1, with TRBD2 matching over 8 bases. The V gene's germline CDR1 is LNHDA and CDR2 SQIVND (reference sequence). There are 13 residues in the CDR3. V trimming: 6 bases; J trimming: 11 bases; junction bases outside the gene matches: 9. This chain's CDR3 is CASSRGLGGKQFF. The CDR3 DNA sequence: TGTGCCAGTAGCCGGGGACTAGGAGGGAAGCAGTTCTTC.

The sample holds one count of this clone. The J gene is TRBJ2-1, the V gene TRBV10-3, with 7 bases aligning to TRBD2. The CDR3 runs to 15 residues. Germline CDR1 and CDR2: ENHRY and SYGVKD. V shed 3 bases, J shed 6 bases, and the junction held 8 bases outside the gene matches. As DNA, the CDR3 is TGTGCCATCAGTGAAGGCGGGAGAGGGGTCAATGAGCAGTTCTTC. Its translation is CAISEGGRGVNEQFF.

The chain links TRBV7-2 to TRBJ1-1, with D unresolved. The V gene lost 1 base and the J gene lost 1 base, with 4 bases spanning the gap. In germline, CDR1 is SGHTA, CDR2 FQGNSA. The CDR3 is 13 residues long. For the CDR3, the DNA is TGTGCCAGCAGCTTAGTACGGAACACTGAAGCTTTCTTT. Protein sequence: CASSLVRNTEAFF. Complete variable domain (other parts from reference TRBV7-2 and TRBJ1-1): GAGVSQSPSNKVTEKGKDVELRCDPISGHTALYWYRQSLGQGLEFLIYFQGNSAPDKSGLPSDRFSAERTGGSVSTLTIQRTQQEDSAVYLCASSLVRNTEAFFGQGTRLTVV.

The chain joins TRBV12-3 or TRBV12-4 to TRBJ1-1; D remains ambiguous. With 4 bases removed from V and 8 bases from J, the gap between germline ends came to 14 bases. This CDR3 comprises 13 residues. In DNA form, the CDR3 reads TGTGCCAGCAGTTCCATGGCCGGGAACGAAGCTTTCTTT. This sequence encodes CASSSMAGNEAFF.